The 18 T cell receptor beta chains in this list originate from one sample, sequenced in a study of cytomegalovirus exposure and HLA in healthy donors (dated by TCRdb to about 2017). Libraries were prepared through the immunoSEQ multiplex PCR assay. A mixture of 60 forward primers for TCR Vbeta segments and 13 reverse primers for TCR Jbeta segments was used in the multiplex PCR. TCRdb obtained this table from immuneACCESS and retained in-frame rearrangements with V and J assigned. These tables miss some clones; where compared with another copy, unresolved V genes account for less than half of the shortfall, and the remainder is unexplained. The sample table lists approximately 150,000 clones, 70% to 80% of them with a count of one. The ten largest account for roughly 10% of the sample. The source material was PBMCs. All receptors derive from a man aged 18 to 29 in good health and CMV-seropositive.

The chain combines TRBV4-1 with TRBJ2-5, with D possibly TRBD2 on 6 matching bases. The V and J ends lost 2 bases and 11 bases respectively, with 18 bases between them. CDR1 is MGHRA and CDR2 is YSYEKL in the germline V gene. The CDR3 spans 14 residues. The CDR3 DNA is TGCGCCAGCAGCCAATTTCTAGTGGGGGGATCACAGTACTTC. Residues: CASSQFLVGGSQYF.

This clone was counted a few times. This chain uses TRBV6-6 with TRBJ2-3; 8 bases line up with TRBD2. Trimming cost V 6 bases and J 1 base; bases outside gene matches: 3. CDR3 size: 14 residues. Germline-derived CDR1 and CDR2 are MNHNY and SVGAGI (reference sequence). The CDR3 spells CASSPTSGTDTQYF. The CDR3 bases are TGTGCCAGCAGCCCGACTAGCGGCACAGATACGCAGTATTTT.

This chain connects TRBV16 to TRBJ1-2; D is unresolved. Germline loops: CDR1 KGHSY, CDR2 FQNENV. The CDR3 consists of 15 residues. V was trimmed by 1 base and J by 4 bases, leaving 13 bases between them. The CDR3 DNA sequence: TGTGCCAGCAGCCAATTTATCAGCGGGCTCTATGGCTACACCTTC. Translation: CASSQFISGLYGYTF.

Worth noting for this clone: The missing conserved phenylalanine or tryptophan at the end of this CDR3 makes a read error likely. The chain carries TRBV5-5 and TRBJ1-6; D unclear. The CDR3 has 12 residues. Looked up from germline, CDR1 is SGHKS and CDR2 is YYEKEE (reference sequence). The V end lost 4 bases, the J end lost 13 bases, and 12 bases lay between the germline ends. In DNA form, the CDR3 reads TGTGCCAGCAGCCCCTCCGGGGAGCCCCTCCACCTT. It specifies CASSPSGEPLHL.

This clone was found a few times. This chain joins TRBV7-2 and TRBJ2-7, with 11 bases fitting TRBD2. In germline, CDR1 is SGHTA, CDR2 FQGNSA. There are 17 residues in the CDR3. Germline trimming cut 1 base from V and 6 bases from J; bases unmatched to any gene: 11. This CDR3 is CASSLEYSGTSGSEQYF. The CDR3 DNA reads as TGTGCCAGCAGCTTAGAGTATTCGGGGACTAGCGGCTCCGAGCAGTACTTC.

V usage is TRBV28 and J usage is TRBJ1-1, with D unclear. Trimming took off 6 bases at V and 1 base at J, with 9 bases between the two ends. Germline values: CDR1 MDHEN, CDR2 SYDVKM. This CDR3 spans 13 amino acids. CDR3 bases: TGTGCCAGCAGCTCCAGATGGAACACTGAAGCTTTCTTT. Translated, it gives CASSSRWNTEAFF.

The V and J genes are TRBV6-6 and TRBJ2-7; 10 nucleotides align to TRBD2. Per germline, CDR1 MNHNY and CDR2 SVGAGI (reference sequence). This CDR3 is built from 13 residues. The V gene end was trimmed by 6 bases and the J gene end by 3 bases; junction bases not matched to a gene: 2. CDR3 coding DNA: TGTGCCAGCAGACTAGCGGGATACTACGAGCAGTACTTC. Translating gives CASRLAGYYEQYF.

This clone was seen a single time. The chain couples TRBV18 to TRBJ2-2; D is uncertain. Trimming cost V 2 bases and J 11 bases, with 15 bases left between them. CDR3 length equals 14 residues. The germline CDR1 and CDR2 sequences are KGHSH and LQKENI. The DNA for the CDR3 is TGTGCCAGCTCACCAGCCGACTCTGCGTTAGAGCTGTTTTTT. As protein: CASSPADSALELFF.

This sequence joins TRBV19 and TRBJ2-1; 8 nucleotides line up with TRBD1. Germline lookup yields CDR1 LNHDA and CDR2 SQIVND (reference sequence). This CDR3 spans 17 amino acids. V lost 6 bases and J lost 4; bases outside the gene matches: 14. In DNA form, the CDR3 reads TGTGCCAGTAGAACTCGCCTCCGACAGGGGACTTACAATGAGCAGTTCTTC. Protein sequence: CASRTRLRQGTYNEQFF.

The V call is TRBV27, the J call TRBJ2-1, with TRBD1 identical over 9 bases. Germline CDR1 reads MNHEY; CDR2 reads SMNVEV (reference sequence). The CDR3 runs to 17 residues. The V and J ends lost 2 bases and 7 bases, in that order; junction bases with no gene match: 12. CDR3 in amino acids: CASSLVIGDRVLNEQFF. The CDR3 region has the DNA TGTGCCAGCAGTTTAGTGATTGGGGACAGGGTTTTAAATGAGCAGTTCTTC.

This clone was picked up a small number of times. The chain uses TRBV19 and TRBJ1-5; 8 positions match TRBD1. The ends lost 9 bases at V and 4 bases at J; junction bases unmatched: 5. The CDR3 spans 13 residues. Germline V gives CDR1 LNHDA, CDR2 SQIVND (reference sequence). CDR3 amino acids: CASEDRANQPQHF. The CDR3 DNA follows: TGTGCCAGCGAGGACAGGGCGAATCAGCCCCAGCATTTT.

The chain carries TRBV6-5 and TRBJ2-7, with TRBD1 as a possible D gene (5 bases). CDR3 length: 14 amino acids. Germline V gene data show CDR1 as MNHEY and CDR2 as SVGAGI. Deletions cut 6 bases from V and 3 bases from J, with 15 bases between. The DNA for the CDR3 is TGTGCCAGCAGCTCAGGGATTTTGGGCTACGAGCAGTACTTC. The encoded protein is CASSSGILGYEQYF.

The rearrangement uses TRBV9 and TRBJ1-4; D is possibly TRBD1 (6 bases). Germline CDR1 and CDR2: SGDLS and YYNGEE. CDR3 size: 15 residues. V was trimmed by 4 bases and J by 4 bases, leaving 14 bases between them. CDR3 bases: TGTGCCAGCAGCCCCACCGGACAGCTTAATGAAAAACTGTTTTTT. Translated: CASSPTGQLNEKLFF.

The CDR3: CAIPLRVIIAGGFSTDTQYF. CDR3 sequence (DNA): TGTGCCATCCCGCTCCGCGTTATCATAGCGGGAGGGTTTAGCACAGATACGCAGTATTTT. This sequence joins TRBV28 and TRBJ2-3; 11 bases fit TRBD2. Trimming removed 10 bases from V and 0 bases from J; junction bases left unmatched: 21. CDR3 length: 20 residues. The germline CDR1 and CDR2 sequences are MDHEN and SYDVKM.

In its sample, this clone was seen a few times. V is TRBV2 and J is TRBJ1-1, with 11 positions matching TRBD1. This CDR3 has 17 amino acids. Germline CDR1 and CDR2: SNHLY and FYNNEI. Losses at the gene ends were 6 bases for V and 5 bases for J; bases not matched to a gene: 14. The DNA for the CDR3 is TGTGCCAGCAGCCCCGGCCCCGGACAGGGGGCGAGGACTGAAGCTTTCTTT. Protein: CASSPGPGQGARTEAFF.

In DNA form, the CDR3 reads TGTGCCAGCAGCGTAGGAGAGTTCGGTGGCTACACCTTC. It translates to CASSVGEFGGYTF. The rearrangement links TRBV9 to TRBJ1-2, with D unresolved. Germline assignment: CDR1 SGDLS and CDR2 YYNGEE. The V and J ends lost 0 bases and 7 bases respectively, with 10 bases between them. The CDR3 sequence is 13 residues long.

The gene calls are TRBV19 and TRBJ2-5, with D possibly TRBD2 on 5 matching bases. The CDR3 totals 16 residues. Trimming stripped 4 bases from V and 5 bases from J, with 20 bases between. CDR1 is LNHDA, CDR2 SQIVND, per germline (reference sequence). This CDR3 is CASSKRTTKGSETQYF. Written as DNA, the CDR3 is TGTGCCAGTAGTAAGCGGACCACTAAGGGAAGCGAGACCCAGTACTTC.

V is TRBV6-4 and J is TRBJ1-1; the match to TRBD1 covers 10 bases. The germline V gene has CDR1 MRHNA and CDR2 SNTAGT. The CDR3 loop spans 13 amino acids. V was clipped by 5 bases and J by 7 bases; unmatched bases: 4. In nucleotides, the CDR3 is TGTGCCAGCAGTTGGACAGGGGGGAGTGAAGCTTTCTTT. Its translation: CASSWTGGSEAFF.